Listed below are T cell receptor beta chains from one sample, sequenced in a study of T cell responses to AZD1222 COVID-19 vaccine. Profiled with immunoSEQ multiplex PCR; TCRdb holds only in-frame clones, not every one. The sample lists more than 100,000 clones; around 89% were seen once. The sequences come from peripheral blood, collected on day 0 of AZD1222 vaccination. These receptors were obtained from an adult in good health. CDR3s include the opening cysteine and the closing phenylalanine or tryptophan. The D gene is left open where the match is weak. Part of the rows lack a size; the others show once, few, many or a class for expanded clones.

J: TRBJ2-5
D: -
V: TRBV5-1
size: -
DNA: TGCGCCAGCAACCCCGGGACTCTACAAGAGACCCAGTACTTC
CDR3: CASNPGTLQETQYF

J: TRBJ1-1
D: -
V: TRBV18
size: -
DNA: TGTGCCAGCTCACCTGGGACACTGAACACTGAAGCTTTCTTT
CDR3: CASSPGTLNTEAFF

J: TRBJ2-2
D: TRBD1
V: TRBV4-3
size: -
DNA: TGCGCCAGCAGCCAAGAGGGACAGGGGGCGAACACCGGGGAGCTGTTTTTT
CDR3: CASSQEGQGANTGELFF

J: TRBJ1-3
D: -
V: TRBV6-5
size: -
DNA: TGTGCCAGCAGAGCAGGGTACTCTGGAAACACCATATATTTT
CDR3: CASRAGYSGNTIYF

J: TRBJ2-3
D: -
V: TRBV10-3
size: -
DNA: TGTGCCACGCGGGACGTAAGCACAGATACGCAGTATTTT
CDR3: CATRDVSTDTQYF

J: TRBJ2-1
D: TRBD1
V: TRBV29-1
size: -
DNA: TGCAGCGTTGAAGGGACAGGGGTCTACAATGAGCAGTTCTTC
CDR3: CSVEGTGVYNEQFF

J: TRBJ1-2
D: TRBD1
V: TRBV27
size: -
DNA: TGTGCCAGCAGTTCACAGGGGGCGTTGGGCTACACCTTC
CDR3: CASSSQGALGYTF

J: TRBJ2-7
D: -
V: TRBV5-4
size: -
DNA: TGTGCCAGCAGCCGCGATGGGGGCAACTACGAGCAGTACTTC
CDR3: CASSRDGGNYEQYF

J: TRBJ1-5
D: TRBD1
V: TRBV6-6
size: -
DNA: TGTGCCAGCACCGGACAGGGGGAAGGCAATCAGCCCCAGCATTTT
CDR3: CASTGQGEGNQPQHF

J: TRBJ2-1
D: TRBD2
V: TRBV18
size: -
DNA: TGTGCCAGCTCACCACAAGGTCTAGCGGGGGGGGAGCAGTTCTTC
CDR3: CASSPQGLAGGEQFF

J: TRBJ1-5
D: -
V: TRBV18
size: -
DNA: TGTGCCAGCTCACCGGAGGAAAAGGGTCGGCAGCATTTT
CDR3: CASSPEEKGRQHF

J: TRBJ1-2
D: -
V: TRBV25-1
size: -
DNA: TGTGCCAGCAGCCAGCAGGGGTATGGCTATGGCTACACCTTC
CDR3: CASSQQGYGYGYTF

J: TRBJ2-5
D: TRBD2
V: TRBV11-2
size: -
DNA: TGTGCCAGCAGCCCGACAAGACTAGCGGGGGACGAGACCCAGTACTTC
CDR3: CASSPTRLAGDETQYF

J: TRBJ2-1
D: -
V: TRBV7-2
size: once
DNA: TGTGCCAGCAGCTCGACGGATATCTCCTACAATGAGCAGTTCTTC
CDR3: CASSSTDISYNEQFF

J: TRBJ2-5
D: TRBD1
V: TRBV10-3
size: -
DNA: TGTGCCATCAGTGAACTCAGGGGGGAGACCCAGTACTTC
CDR3: CAISELRGETQYF

J: TRBJ2-7
D: -
V: TRBV6-2/TRBV6-3
size: -
DNA: TGTGCCAGCAGTTACACCTACGAGCAGTACTTC
CDR3: CASSYTYEQYF

J: TRBJ1-1
D: -
V: TRBV7-8
size: -
DNA: TGTGCCAGCAGCCTATACGCCCGGAATTTGAACACTGAAGCTTTCTTT
CDR3: CASSLYARNLNTEAFF

J: TRBJ2-3
D: TRBD2
V: TRBV9
size: -
DNA: TGTGCCAGCAGCGTACGCAGCGGGGGGGCCGCAGATACGCAGTATTTT
CDR3: CASSVRSGGAADTQYF

J: TRBJ2-5
D: TRBD1
V: TRBV6-1
size: -
DNA: TGTGCCAGCAGTGAACGGCAGGGACAGATGAGAGAGACCCAGTACTTC
CDR3: CASSERQGQMRETQYF

J: TRBJ2-7
D: -
V: TRBV10-1
size: few
DNA: TGCGCCAGCAGTGAGTCTTCACCCTACGGGACACTCCGACTGTACTTC
CDR3: CASSESSPYGTLRLYF

J: TRBJ2-7
D: TRBD2
V: TRBV7-2
size: -
DNA: TGTGCCAGCAGCTTAACGCTAGCGGGGGCCGAAGGCGCCTACGAGCAGTACTTC
CDR3: CASSLTLAGAEGAYEQYF

J: TRBJ1-5
D: -
V: TRBV7-8
size: -
DNA: TGTGCCAGCAGCCCCCGGAATCTGAGGGATCAGCCCCAGCATTTT
CDR3: CASSPRNLRDQPQHF

J: TRBJ2-7
D: -
V: TRBV3-1/TRBV3-2
size: -
DNA: TGTGCCAGCAGCCAAGGTACTGGGTACGAGCAGTACTTC
CDR3: CASSQGTGYEQYF

J: TRBJ2-7
D: TRBD1
V: TRBV11-3
size: -
DNA: TGTGCCAGCAGCACAGGACAGGCGGTCGAGCAGTACTTC
CDR3: CASSTGQAVEQYF

J: TRBJ2-1
D: TRBD2
V: TRBV14
size: -
DNA: TGTGCCAGCAGACTAGCGGGGGGCGGGAATGAGCAGTTCTTC
CDR3: CASRLAGGGNEQFF

J: TRBJ1-2
D: -
V: TRBV6-4
size: -
DNA: TGTGCCAGCAGACCAACCGGTGAGGAAGGGTATGGCTACACCTTC
CDR3: CASRPTGEEGYGYTF

J: TRBJ1-4
D: TRBD1
V: TRBV4-3
size: -
DNA: TGCGCCAGCAGCCAAGACAGGGGGCTAGGTGAAAAACTGTTTTTT
CDR3: CASSQDRGLGEKLFF

J: TRBJ1-5
D: -
V: TRBV4-1
size: -
DNA: TGCGCCAGCAGCCAAGCCGACAGGTTAGGGAATCAGCCCCAGCATTTT
CDR3: CASSQADRLGNQPQHF

J: TRBJ2-2
D: -
V: TRBV5-1
size: -
DNA: TGCGCCAGCAGCTTCAGTTCCGGGGAGCTGTTTTTT
CDR3: CASSFSSGELFF

J: TRBJ2-1
D: -
V: TRBV5-1
size: -
DNA: TGCGCCAGCAGCCCGAGCTCGTCGGTTTACAATGAGCAGTTCTTC
CDR3: CASSPSSSVYNEQFF

J: TRBJ2-4
D: -
V: TRBV7-2
size: -
DNA: TGTGCCAGCAGCTTAGGACGCACGCTCATTGGGGAAAACATTCAGTACTTC
CDR3: CASSLGRTLIGENIQYF

J: TRBJ2-5
D: TRBD2
V: TRBV7-9
size: -
DNA: TGTGCCAGCAGCTTAGCGGGAGTAGCGGGGGGGCAGGAGACCCAGTACTTC
CDR3: CASSLAGVAGGQETQYF

J: TRBJ1-3
D: -
V: TRBV27
size: -
DNA: TGTGCCAGCAGTTTGAGCGCCGGAAACACCATATATTTT
CDR3: CASSLSAGNTIYF

J: TRBJ1-1
D: -
V: TRBV13
size: -
DNA: TGTGCCAGCAGCCACTACAGGGCCACTGAAGCTTTCTTT
CDR3: CASSHYRATEAFF

J: TRBJ2-7
D: -
V: TRBV27
size: once
DNA: TGTGCCAGCAGTTTGTCAGGGAGCCACTACGAGCAGTACTTC
CDR3: CASSLSGSHYEQYF

J: TRBJ2-7
D: -
V: TRBV10-3
size: -
DNA: TGTGCCATCAGTGAGTCAACGGGGGAGCAGTACTTC
CDR3: CAISESTGEQYF

J: TRBJ2-2
D: TRBD2
V: TRBV18
size: -
DNA: TGTGCCAGCTCACCACCGACTAGCGCGAACACCGGGGAGCTGTTTTTT
CDR3: CASSPPTSANTGELFF

J: TRBJ2-3
D: -
V: TRBV12-3/TRBV12-4
size: -
DNA: TGTGCCAGCAGCTCTAGCACAGATACGCAGTATTTT
CDR3: CASSSSTDTQYF

J: TRBJ1-1
D: -
V: TRBV3-1/TRBV3-2
size: -
DNA: TGTGCCAGCAGCCCCATGGCCAACACTGAAGCTTTCTTT
CDR3: CASSPMANTEAFF

J: TRBJ1-1
D: -
V: TRBV11-3
size: -
DNA: TGTGCCAGCAGCTTCGGTGCGGGGACTGAAGCTTTCTTT
CDR3: CASSFGAGTEAFF

J: TRBJ1-4
D: -
V: TRBV19
size: few
DNA: TGTGCCAGTTCCCGGAGTGCAACTAATGAAAAACTGTTTTTT
CDR3: CASSRSATNEKLFF

J: TRBJ1-4
D: TRBD1
V: TRBV29-1
size: -
DNA: TGCAGCGTCCGGACAGGGGCAAATGAAAAACTGTTTTTT
CDR3: CSVRTGANEKLFF

J: TRBJ2-7
D: -
V: TRBV6-5
size: few
DNA: TGTGCCAGCAGTTACCGTGTGGGGGTTTACGAGCAGTACTTC
CDR3: CASSYRVGVYEQYF

J: TRBJ1-2
D: -
V: TRBV18
size: -
DNA: TGTGCCAGCTCACCCCCCGGCGGGCCTGGCTACACCTTC
CDR3: CASSPPGGPGYTF

J: TRBJ2-5
D: TRBD1
V: TRBV7-3
size: -
DNA: TGTGCCAGCAGCACCACAGGGGGCGGTGAGACCCAGTACTTC
CDR3: CASSTTGGGETQYF

J: TRBJ2-1
D: TRBD1
V: TRBV27
size: -
DNA: TGTGCCAGCTGCCGGGACAGGGCGCCCAATGAGCAGTTCTTC
CDR3: CASCRDRAPNEQFF

J: TRBJ2-7
D: -
V: TRBV6-5
size: -
DNA: TGTGCCAGCAGTTACTACAGGGAGGGCGAGCAGTACTTC
CDR3: CASSYYREGEQYF

J: TRBJ2-1
D: -
V: TRBV9
size: few
DNA: TGTGCCAGCAGCGTAGCAACAAGCGGGACATACAATGAGCAGTTCTTC
CDR3: CASSVATSGTYNEQFF

J: TRBJ1-1
D: -
V: TRBV7-9
size: -
DNA: TGTGCCAGCAGCGGAGGGAGTAGTTGGAACACTGAAGCTTTCTTT
CDR3: CASSGGSSWNTEAFF

J: TRBJ1-1
D: -
V: TRBV6-5
size: -
DNA: TGTGCCAGCAGGGACGGAGGGAACACTGAAGCTTTCTTT
CDR3: CASRDGGNTEAFF

J: TRBJ2-1
D: -
V: TRBV19
size: -
DNA: TGTGCCAGTAGTATAATGGCGGGCGATGAGCAGTTCTTC
CDR3: CASSIMAGDEQFF

J: TRBJ1-6
D: -
V: TRBV5-6
size: -
DNA: TGTGCCAGCAGCTTCGATCGGGGAGGGAGTAATTCACCCCTCCACTTT
CDR3: CASSFDRGGSNSPLHF

J: TRBJ1-1
D: -
V: TRBV10-3
size: -
DNA: TGTGCCATCAAGGCCGCGGGGTCGAACACTGAAGCTTTCTTT
CDR3: CAIKAAGSNTEAFF

J: TRBJ1-1
D: -
V: TRBV15
size: -
DNA: TGTGCCACCAGCAGAGATGTTTTGGTGGACGGCACTGAAGCTTTCTTT
CDR3: CATSRDVLVDGTEAFF

J: TRBJ1-5
D: TRBD1
V: TRBV3-1/TRBV3-2
size: -
DNA: TGTGCCAGCAGCTTTTGGGACAGGGGGCGCAATCAGCCCCAGCATTTT
CDR3: CASSFWDRGRNQPQHF